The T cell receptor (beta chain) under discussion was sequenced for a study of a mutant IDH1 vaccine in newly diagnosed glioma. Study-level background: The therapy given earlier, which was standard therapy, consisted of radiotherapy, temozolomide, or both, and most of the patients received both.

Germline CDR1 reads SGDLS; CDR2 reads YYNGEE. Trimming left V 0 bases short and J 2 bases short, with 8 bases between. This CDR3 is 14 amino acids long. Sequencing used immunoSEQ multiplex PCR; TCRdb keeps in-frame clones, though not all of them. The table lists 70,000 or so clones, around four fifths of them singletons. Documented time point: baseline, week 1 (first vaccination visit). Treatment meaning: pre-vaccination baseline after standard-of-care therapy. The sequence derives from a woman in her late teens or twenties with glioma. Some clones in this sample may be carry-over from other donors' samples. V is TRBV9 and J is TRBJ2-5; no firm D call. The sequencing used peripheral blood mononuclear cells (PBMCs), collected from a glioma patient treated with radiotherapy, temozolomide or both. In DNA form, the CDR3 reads TGTGCCAGCAGCGTAGCGGCCCGACAAGAGACCCAGTACTTC. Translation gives CASSVAARQETQYF.